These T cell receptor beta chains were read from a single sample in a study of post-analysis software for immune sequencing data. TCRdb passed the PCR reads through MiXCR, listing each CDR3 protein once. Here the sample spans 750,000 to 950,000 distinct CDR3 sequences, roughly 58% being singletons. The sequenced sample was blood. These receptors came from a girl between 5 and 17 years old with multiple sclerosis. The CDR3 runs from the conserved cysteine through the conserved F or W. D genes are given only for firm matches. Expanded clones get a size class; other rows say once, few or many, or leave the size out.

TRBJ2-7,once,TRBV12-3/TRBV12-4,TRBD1,TGTGCCAGCAGAAAAACGGGGACAGGCCCGACCTACGAGCAGTACTTC,CASRKTGTGPTYEQYF
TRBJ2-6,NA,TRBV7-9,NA,TGTGCCAGCAGCTTAAGGGAAAATGGGGCCAACGTCCTGACTTTC,CASSLRENGANVLTF
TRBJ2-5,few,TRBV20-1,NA,TGCAGTGCTAGAAGACAGCGCGAAGAGACCCAGTACTTC,CSARRQREETQYF
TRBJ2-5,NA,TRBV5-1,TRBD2,TGCGCCAGCAGCCCATGGGAGGGCTACCAAGAGACCCAGTACTTC,CASSPWEGYQETQYF
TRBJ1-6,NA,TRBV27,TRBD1,TGTGCCAGTTGGGACAGAGATTCACCCCTCCACTTT,CASWDRDSPLHF
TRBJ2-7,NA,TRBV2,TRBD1,TGTGCCAGCAGTGGGGGGAGAGGGGGCGCCTACGAGCAGTACTTC,CASSGGRGGAYEQYF
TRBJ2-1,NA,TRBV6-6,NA,TGTGCCAGCAGTTACCGGGCCGGGACTTCCTCCTACAATGAGCAGTTCTTC,CASSYRAGTSSYNEQFF
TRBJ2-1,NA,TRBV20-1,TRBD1,TGCAGTGCTGTACCGGGACAGGGTATCGGCGAGCAGTTCTTC,CSAVPGQGIGEQFF
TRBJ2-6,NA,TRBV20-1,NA,TGCAGTGCTGCGGAGGGCTCTGGGGCCAACGCCCTGACTTTC,CSAAEGSGANALTF
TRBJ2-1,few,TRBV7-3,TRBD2,TGTGCCAGCAGCCCCCACCAACAAGTGGGGACTAGGTCCTACAATGAGCAGTTCTTC,CASSPHQQVGTRSYNEQFF
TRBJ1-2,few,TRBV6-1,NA,TGTGCCAGCAGTGAAGGACTTGAAGTAGGCTACACCTTC,CASSEGLEVGYTF
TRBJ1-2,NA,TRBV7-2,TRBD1,TGTGCCAGCCCGGGACAGGGGGAGGGTTATGATGGCTACACCTTC,CASPGQGEGYDGYTF
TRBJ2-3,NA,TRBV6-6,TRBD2,TGTGCCAGCAGTTACGCGCTAGCGGGGGGCGGGGATACGCAGTATTTT,CASSYALAGGGDTQYF
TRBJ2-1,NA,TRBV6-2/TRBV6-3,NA,TGTGCCAGCCGGACCGGGACCTACAATGAGCAGTTCTTC,CASRTGTYNEQFF
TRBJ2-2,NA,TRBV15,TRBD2,TGTGCCACCAGCTTGCATCCAGGACTAGCGGGCAACACCGGGGAGCTGTTTTTT,CATSLHPGLAGNTGELFF
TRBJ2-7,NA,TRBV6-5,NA,TGTGCCAGCAGTTACTCCCGGTGGAGCGGGCAGGGCGAGCAGTACTTC,CASSYSRWSGQGEQYF
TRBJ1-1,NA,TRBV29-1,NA,TGCAGCGCTGACTCCACGTGGGCTGAAGCTTTCTTT,CSADSTWAEAFF
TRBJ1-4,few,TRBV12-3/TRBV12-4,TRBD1,TGTGCCAGCAGCCTACAGGGGGGCGGAGAAAAACTGTTTTTT,CASSLQGGGEKLFF
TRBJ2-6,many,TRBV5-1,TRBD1,TGCGCCAGCAGCCCGGGACAGGGGGCATCTGGGGCCAACGTCCTGACTTTC,CASSPGQGASGANVLTF
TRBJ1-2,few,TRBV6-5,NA,TGTGCCAGCAGTTACGATGGTAACTATGGCTACACCTTC,CASSYDGNYGYTF
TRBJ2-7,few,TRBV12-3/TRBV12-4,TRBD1,TGTGCCAGCAGTGAGGACAGGGCTGTTTTGTACTTC,CASSEDRAVLYF
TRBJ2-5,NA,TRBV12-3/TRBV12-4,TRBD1,TGTGCCAGCAGCCCCCACCGGGACAGCCAAGAGACCCAGTACTTC,CASSPHRDSQETQYF
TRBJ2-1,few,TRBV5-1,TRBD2,TGCGCCAGCAGATGGGTTACTAGCGGGAGGAAGGGGAATGAGCAGTTCTTC,CASRWVTSGRKGNEQFF
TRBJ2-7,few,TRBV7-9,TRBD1,TGTGCCAGCAGCCGAGGGGGCCTCCCATTCTACGAGCAGTACTTC,CASSRGGLPFYEQYF
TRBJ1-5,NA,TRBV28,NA,TGTGCCAGCAGGCCGACAATGGGCTGGGACAATCAGCCCCAGCATTTT,CASRPTMGWDNQPQHF
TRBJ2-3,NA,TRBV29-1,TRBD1,TGCAGCGTCCGGACAGGGGCCAGTTCCGATACGCAGTATTTT,CSVRTGASSDTQYF
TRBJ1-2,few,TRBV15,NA,TGTGCCACCAGCAGTCGGGAGTCGGGTGGCTACACCTTC,CATSSRESGGYTF
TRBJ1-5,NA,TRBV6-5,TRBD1,TGTGCCAGCAGCTCCGGGACAGCCCAGGCCAATCAGCCCCAGCATTTT,CASSSGTAQANQPQHF
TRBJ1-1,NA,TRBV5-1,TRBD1,TGCGCCAGCAGCTTCGGGACAGGGAGGGTGAACACTGAAGCTTTCTTT,CASSFGTGRVNTEAFF
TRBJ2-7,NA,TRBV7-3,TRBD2,TGTGCCAGCAGCTTAGGGCCAGCGGGGAGCTCCTACGAGCAGTACTTC,CASSLGPAGSSYEQYF
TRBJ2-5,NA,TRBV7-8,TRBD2,TGTGCCAGCAGCCCCCGCGGGGGAGAGATCTTGGAGACCCAGTACTTC,CASSPRGGEILETQYF
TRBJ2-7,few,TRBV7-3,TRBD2,TGTGCCAGCAGCTTATTTGGGACTAGCGGATACGAGCAGTACTTC,CASSLFGTSGYEQYF
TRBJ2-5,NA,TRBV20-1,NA,TGCGGGGGAGTCGGTCTTGGGCAGACCCAGTACTTC,CGGVGLGQTQYF
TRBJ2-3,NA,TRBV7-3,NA,TGTGCCAGCAGCTTAGTAGGTGGCGCCGCAGATACGCAGTATTTT,CASSLVGGAADTQYF
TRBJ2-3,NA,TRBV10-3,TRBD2,TGTGCCATCACAGGGCTAGCGGGAGCTAGCACAGATACGCAGTATTTT,CAITGLAGASTDTQYF
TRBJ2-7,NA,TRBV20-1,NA,TGCAGTGCTACCTTACGATCGCCGGGGCAGCTAAAAGACAGCTCCTACGAGCAGTACTTC,CSATLRSPGQLKDSSYEQYF
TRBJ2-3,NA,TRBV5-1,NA,TGCGCCAGCAGCTGGGGGGGGCGAACCAGCCAAACTAAAGCAGATACGCAGTATTTT,CASSWGGRTSQTKADTQYF
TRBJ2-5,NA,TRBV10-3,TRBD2,TGTGCCACGGCGGGGGAAGGAGAGACCCAGTACTTC,CATAGEGETQYF
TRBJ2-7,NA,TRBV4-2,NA,TGTGCCAGCAGCCCTCCTCTGTGGGAAGATAGCTACGAGCAGTACTTC,CASSPPLWEDSYEQYF
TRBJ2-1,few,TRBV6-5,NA,TGTGCCAGCAGTTATCGGGGATCTCCAACCTACAATGAGCAGTTCTTC,CASSYRGSPTYNEQFF
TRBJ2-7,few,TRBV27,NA,TGTGCCAGCAGTTTACCCCTGGCAGAACAGGGCCTCGAGCAGTACTTC,CASSLPLAEQGLEQYF
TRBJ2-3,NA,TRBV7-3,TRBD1,TGTGCCAGCAGCTCGACCGGGACAGGAGCCAGCACAGATACGCAGTATTTT,CASSSTGTGASTDTQYF
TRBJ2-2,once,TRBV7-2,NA,TGTGCCAGCCGGACACCGAACACCGGGGAGCTGTTTTTT,CASRTPNTGELFF
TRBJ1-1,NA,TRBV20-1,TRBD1,TGCAGTGCTAGGGACCCCACAGGGGACACTGAAGCTTTCTTT,CSARDPTGDTEAFF
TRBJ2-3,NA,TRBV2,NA,TGTGTCAGCTCGAGACAGGGACTCACAGATACGCAGTATTTT,CVSSRQGLTDTQYF